The T cell receptor (beta chain) described here comes from a study of shared clonotypes between healthy human individuals. Regarding the study as a whole: It was the non-shared clonotypes that had lower generation probabilities than clonotypes shared by all four donors.

Naive-designated CD8 cells lacked CD45RO, were positively enriched for CCR7, and omitted terminally differentiated effector memory CD45RA+ cells. Produced via immunoSEQ multiplex PCR; TCRdb's table is partial and in-frame only. The repertoire includes more than 2 million clones, about 95% of them detected once, and 0.85% to 1.2% sits in the top ten. The germline V gene has CDR1 SGHVS and CDR2 FQNEAQ. CDR3 length equals 13 residues. Trimming stripped 1 base from V and 8 bases from J, with 9 bases between. Remarks on this clone: Its target is not known.

This chain joins TRBV7-8 and TRBJ2-1; D uncertain. Material: naive CD8+ T cells sorted from blood. This TCR derives from a man in his late teens or twenties in good health. The CDR3 reads CASSLDQFHEQFF. CDR3 sequence (DNA): TGTGCCAGCAGCTTAGATCAGTTTCATGAGCAGTTCTTC.